The 6 T cell receptor beta chains below were found in one sample sequenced in a study of T-cell memory formation after mild COVID-19. MiXCR was run by TCRdb on the 5' RACE reads, yielding one entry per CDR3 protein. The repertoire holds some 600,000 distinct CDR3 sequences, with around 15% as singletons. The sample taken for sequencing was PBMCs or a T cell subset sorted from them (not recorded which). The receptors here all came from an adult woman who had mild COVID-19 (a few samples of this study predate the infection). Cell type and time point are not known.

The rearrangement links TRBV7-9 to TRBJ2-5; D remains unclear. The CDR3 loop spans 15 amino acids. Germline-derived CDR1 and CDR2 are SEHNR and FQNEAQ (reference sequence). The germline V and J ends were trimmed by 5 bases and 3 bases, with 16 bases remaining between them. This chain's CDR3 is CASSLPLRVEETQYF. The CDR3 region has the DNA TGTGCCAGCAGCCTCCCCCTTAGGGTTGAAGAGACCCAGTACTTC.

This clonotype was seen only a few times. V gene TRBV4-1 combines with J gene TRBJ1-1; D not certain. Looked up from germline, CDR1 is MGHRA and CDR2 is YSYEKL. V was clipped by 1 base and J by 1 base, with 16 bases between them. This CDR3 is 17 amino acids long. The CDR3, as DNA: TGCGCCAGCAGCCAAGCCAGCTGGAGACGGGAGAACACTGAAGCTTTCTTT. Protein sequence: CASSQASWRRENTEAFF.

V is TRBV5-6 and J is TRBJ2-1; 7 bases line up with TRBD1. CDR1 is SGHDT, CDR2 YYEEEE, per germline. The CDR3 is 13 amino acids. V gave up 4 bases and J gave up 12 bases; unmatched junction bases: 10. The DNA for the CDR3 is TGTGCCAGCAGCGATGAGGACAGGTCAATGCAGTTCTTC. Translated: CASSDEDRSMQFF.

CDR3 sequence (DNA): TGTGCCAGCAGTGTCCTCGTTTGGGGGCAGCAAGGAAACACCATATATTTT. Residues: CASSVLVWGQQGNTIYF. This chain uses TRBV6-6 with TRBJ1-3, with a weak D call TRBD1 (6 bases). From germline, CDR1 is MNHNY and CDR2 SVGAGI (reference sequence). The CDR3 extends over 17 amino acids. V lost 5 bases and J 4 bases, leaving 21 bases between the germline ends.

The rearrangement uses TRBV4-1 and TRBJ2-3; D unresolved. The V end lost 2 bases, the J end lost 1 base, and 10 bases lay between the germline ends. The CDR3 totals 15 residues. CDR1 is MGHRA, CDR2 YSYEKL, per germline. The chain's CDR3 is CASSQQDPGTDTQYF. CDR3 sequence (DNA): TGCGCCAGCAGCCAACAGGATCCCGGCACAGATACGCAGTATTTT.

This clonotype was seen more than once but under ten times. This CDR3 fails to terminate in the conserved phenylalanine or tryptophan, so it likely reflects a read error. It is unclear where the CDR3 begins or ends on the DNA, so no DNA is shown, and the CDR3 is as TCRdb lists it. The chain carries TRBV15 and TRBJ2-3; the table assigns TRBD2, which was not confirmed against the DNA. Germline-derived CDR1 and CDR2 are LNHNV and YYDKDF (reference sequence). The CDR3 sequence runs 12 residues, both termini included. The CDR3: CATSQRDRPLAV.